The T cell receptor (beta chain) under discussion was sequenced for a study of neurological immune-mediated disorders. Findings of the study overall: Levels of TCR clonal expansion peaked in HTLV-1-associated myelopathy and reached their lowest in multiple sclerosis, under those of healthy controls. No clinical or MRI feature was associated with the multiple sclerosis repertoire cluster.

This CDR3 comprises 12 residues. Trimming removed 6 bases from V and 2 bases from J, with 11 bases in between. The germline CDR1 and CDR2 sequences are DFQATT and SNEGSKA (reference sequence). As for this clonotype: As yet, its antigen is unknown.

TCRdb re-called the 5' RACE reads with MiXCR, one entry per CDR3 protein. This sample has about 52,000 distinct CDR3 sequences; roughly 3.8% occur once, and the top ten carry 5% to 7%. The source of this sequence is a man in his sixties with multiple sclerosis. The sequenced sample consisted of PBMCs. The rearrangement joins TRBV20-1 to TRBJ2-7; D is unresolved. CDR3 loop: CSAPAPPYEQYF. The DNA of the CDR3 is TGCAGTGCACCCGCACCACCCTACGAGCAGTACTTC.